The T cell receptor beta chain under discussion was sequenced for a study of T cell repertoires in cytomegalovirus infection. Study summary: Alongside well-studied HLA-B-restricted CMV epitopes, recently identified HLA-C-restricted CMV epitopes were also used. Through public TCR beta signatures, both CMV infection and matching HLA type were indicated. Overall study findings and caveats: The study found HLA-C-restricted CMV-specific TCR beta clonotypes dominating the ex vivo response. CMV carriers having the relevant HLA were flagged by cumulative public TCR beta family frequency.

As to this clonotype: Its antigen is unknown.

Germline CDR1 SGHDN, CDR2 FVKESK. Trimming left V 0 bases short and J 4 bases short, with 19 bases between. The CDR3 length is 18 residues. TCRdb re-called the reads with MiXCR, one entry per CDR3 protein. This sample has about 140,000 distinct CDR3 sequences; approximately 30% occur once, and the top ten carry about 52%. This clonotype was sampled from a human donor in good health (CMV status not recorded). Some clones in this sample may be carry-over from other donors' samples. This rearrangement joins TRBV14 to TRBJ2-1, with D hard to call. Sample: CD8+ T cells from cultured PBMCs, taken from culture after CMV antigen stimulation. This CDR3 is CASSQDSATAYHYNEQFF. DNA for the CDR3: TGTGCCAGCAGCCAAGATAGTGCTACAGCCTATCATTACAATGAGCAGTTCTTC.